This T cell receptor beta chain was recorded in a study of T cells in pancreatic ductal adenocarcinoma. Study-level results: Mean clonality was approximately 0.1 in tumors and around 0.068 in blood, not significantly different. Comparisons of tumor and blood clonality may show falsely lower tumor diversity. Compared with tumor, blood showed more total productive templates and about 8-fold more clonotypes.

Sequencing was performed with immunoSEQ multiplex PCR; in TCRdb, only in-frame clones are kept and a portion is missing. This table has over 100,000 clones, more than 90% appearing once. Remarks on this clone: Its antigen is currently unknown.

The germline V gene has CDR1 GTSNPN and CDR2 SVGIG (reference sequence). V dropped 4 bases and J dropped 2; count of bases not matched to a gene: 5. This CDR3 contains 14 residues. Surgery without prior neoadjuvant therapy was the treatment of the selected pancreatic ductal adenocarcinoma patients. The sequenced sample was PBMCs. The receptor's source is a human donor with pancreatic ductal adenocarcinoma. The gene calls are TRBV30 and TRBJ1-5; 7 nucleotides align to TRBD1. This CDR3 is CAWNPTGGNQPQHF. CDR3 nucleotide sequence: TGTGCCTGGAATCCAACAGGGGGCAATCAGCCCCAGCATTTT.